This TCR beta chain was identified during a study of blood T cell repertoires in COVID-19. The data were produced by immunoSEQ multiplex PCR, yet TCRdb's version contains in-frame clones alone and is incomplete. Here the sample spans approximately 100,000 clones, approximately 90% being singletons. V was cut by 8 bases and J by 1 base, with 18 bases left in between. The length of the CDR3 is 17 residues. Sequenced input: peripheral blood. This TCR was sampled from a human donor with COVID-19, enrolled during active disease. The donor label of this sample is uncertain. The V call is TRBV23-1, the J call TRBJ1-6; D may be TRBD1 (5 bases). Being an ORF, TRBV23-1 has a function that is uncertain. In DNA form, the CDR3 reads TGCGCCAGCCGGGGAGGGCAGGGTAATTCCTATAATTCACCCCTCCACTTT. Protein product: CASRGGQGNSYNSPLHF.